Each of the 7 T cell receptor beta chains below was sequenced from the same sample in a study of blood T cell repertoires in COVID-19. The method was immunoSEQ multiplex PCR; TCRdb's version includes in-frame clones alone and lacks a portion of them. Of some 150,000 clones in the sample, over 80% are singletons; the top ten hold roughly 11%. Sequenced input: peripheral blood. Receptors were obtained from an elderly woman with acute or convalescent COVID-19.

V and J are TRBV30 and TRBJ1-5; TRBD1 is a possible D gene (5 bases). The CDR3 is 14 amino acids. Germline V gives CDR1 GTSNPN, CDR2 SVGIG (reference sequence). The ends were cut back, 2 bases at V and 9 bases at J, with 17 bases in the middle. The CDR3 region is CAWSFETAGRPQHF. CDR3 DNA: TGTGCCTGGAGTTTTGAGACAGCCGGGAGGCCCCAGCATTTT.

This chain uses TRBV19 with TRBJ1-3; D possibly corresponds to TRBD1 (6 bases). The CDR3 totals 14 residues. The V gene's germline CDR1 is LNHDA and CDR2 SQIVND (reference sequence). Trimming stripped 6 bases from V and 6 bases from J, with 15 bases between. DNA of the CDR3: TGTGCCAGTAGCCAGGATTGGACAGTAAACACCATATATTTT. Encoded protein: CASSQDWTVNTIYF.

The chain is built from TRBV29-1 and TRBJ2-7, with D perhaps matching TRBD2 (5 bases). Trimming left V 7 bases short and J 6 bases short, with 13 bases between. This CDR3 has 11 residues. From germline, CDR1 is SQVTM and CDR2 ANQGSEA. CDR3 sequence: CSARGTSEQYF. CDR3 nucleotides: TGCAGCGCCCGGGGTACGTCCGAGCAGTACTTC.

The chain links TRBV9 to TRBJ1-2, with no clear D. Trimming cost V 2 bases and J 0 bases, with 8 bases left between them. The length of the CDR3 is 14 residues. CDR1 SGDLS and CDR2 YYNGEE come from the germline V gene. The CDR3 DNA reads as TGTGCCAGCAGCGTTTCTCGAGCTAACTATGGCTACACCTTC. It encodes CASSVSRANYGYTF.

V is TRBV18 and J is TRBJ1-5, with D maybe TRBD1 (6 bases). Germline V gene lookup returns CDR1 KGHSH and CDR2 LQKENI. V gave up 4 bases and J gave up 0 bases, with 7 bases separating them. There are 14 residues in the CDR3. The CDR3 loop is CASSRQASNQPQHF. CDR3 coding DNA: TGTGCCAGCTCACGACAGGCTAGCAATCAGCCCCAGCATTTT.

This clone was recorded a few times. CDR3: CASSLVAGSHEQYF. Here the CDR3 DNA reads TGTGCCAGCAGCTTAGTCGCAGGGTCACACGAGCAGTACTTC. The chain links TRBV7-8 to TRBJ2-7; D may be TRBD1 (5 bases). The V gene lost 1 base and the J gene lost 5 bases, with 12 bases spanning the gap. Germline CDR1 is SGHVS and CDR2 is FQNEAQ. The CDR3 consists of 14 residues.

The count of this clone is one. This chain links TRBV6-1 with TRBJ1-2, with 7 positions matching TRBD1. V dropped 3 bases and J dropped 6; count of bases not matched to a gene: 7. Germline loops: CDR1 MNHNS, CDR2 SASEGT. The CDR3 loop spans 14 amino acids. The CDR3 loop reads CASSDSRGFDGYTF. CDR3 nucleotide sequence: TGTGCCAGCAGTGATTCCAGGGGGTTTGATGGCTACACCTTC.